Below, 20 T cell receptor beta chains from the same sample are listed, as sequenced in a study of T cell responses to AZD1222 COVID-19 vaccine. TCRdb keeps only in-frame clones here, not all; method: immunoSEQ multiplex PCR. Of approximately 140,000 clones in the sample, roughly nine tenths were seen once. Here the sequenced sample was peripheral blood, taken 28 days after the second AZD1222 dose. The receptors were gathered from an adult who received the AZD1222 COVID-19 vaccine.

This clone was detected once. The gene calls are TRBV3-1 (or the pseudogene TRBV3-2) and TRBJ1-4, with D possibly matching TRBD1 (6 bases). CDR1 LGHDT and CDR2 YNNKEL come from the germline V gene (reference sequence). Trimming took off 1 base at V and 2 bases at J, with 11 bases between the two ends. The CDR3 runs 16 residues. Here the CDR3 reads CASSQAWGQTNEKLFF. The CDR3, as DNA: TGTGCCAGCAGCCAAGCATGGGGGCAGACTAATGAAAAACTGTTTTTT.

V usage is TRBV11-2 and J usage is TRBJ2-1; 13 bases are a match to TRBD2. This CDR3 region has 15 residues. The V gene's germline CDR1 is SGHAT and CDR2 FQNNGV. V lost 5 bases, J lost 10 bases, and 8 bases stayed unmatched. The CDR3 region is CASSPRLAGGLEQFF. DNA for the CDR3: TGTGCCAGCAGCCCCCGACTAGCGGGAGGTCTCGAGCAGTTCTTC.

Only one count was recorded for this clone. This sequence joins TRBV28 and TRBJ2-1; TRBD1 matches 7 bases. The V and J ends lost 4 bases and 4 bases, in that order; junction bases with no gene match: 10. Germline-derived CDR1 and CDR2 are MDHEN and SYDVKM. CDR3 length: 16 amino acids. The CDR3, as DNA: TGTGCCAGCAGTTCACTCAACAGGGGAACATACAATGAGCAGTTCTTC. Protein sequence: CASSSLNRGTYNEQFF.

The chain uses TRBV6-1 and TRBJ1-2; D unresolved. Trimming shortened V by 0 bases and J by 0 bases, and 8 bases separated the two germline ends. Per the germline V gene, CDR1 is MNHNS and CDR2 is SASEGT. The CDR3 covers 15 residues. The CDR3 spells CASSEAEATNYGYTF. Written as DNA, the CDR3 is TGTGCCAGCAGTGAAGCCGAGGCTACTAACTATGGCTACACCTTC.

The chain has TRBV27 and TRBJ1-6; TRBD1 agrees at 7 bases. V lost 2 bases and J lost 6; bases outside the gene matches: 13. Germline assignment: CDR1 MNHEY and CDR2 SMNVEV (reference sequence). The CDR3 has 18 amino acids. For the CDR3, the DNA is TGTGCCAGCAGTTTAGAACGGAATCCGGGACAGAGTAATTCACCCCTCCACTTT. It yields the protein CASSLERNPGQSNSPLHF.

This clone is a singleton in its sample. J is TRBJ1-2 and V is TRBV2, with 8 bases aligning to TRBD1. J lost 8 bases, V lost 4 bases, and 9 bases had no gene match. This CDR3 comprises 14 residues. The germline gives CDR1 SNHLY, CDR2 FYNNEI. The CDR3 reads CASSVDRVGRGYTF. DNA for the CDR3: TGTGCCAGCAGTGTGGACAGGGTCGGACGAGGCTACACCTTC.

This chain uses TRBV7-3 with TRBJ2-5, with D tentatively TRBD1 (6 bases). The CDR3 covers 15 residues. Germline loops: CDR1 SGHTA, CDR2 FQGTGA. The V end lost 3 bases, the J end lost 5 bases, and 16 bases lay between the germline ends. CDR3 bases: TGTGCCAGCAGCTTCTCTAGAACTAGGGGGGAGACCCAGTACTTC. As protein: CASSFSRTRGETQYF.

This chain connects TRBV7-6 to TRBJ2-1, with 7 bases aligning to TRBD2. V trimming: 2 bases; J trimming: 4 bases; junction bases outside the gene matches: 11. The CDR3 is 17 amino acids. Per the germline V gene, CDR1 is SGHVS and CDR2 is FNYEAQ. The CDR3 protein is CASSLILSGTRYNEQFF. The CDR3 nucleotides are TGTGCCAGCAGCTTAATTCTCAGCGGGACGAGGTACAATGAGCAGTTCTTC.

The chain recombines TRBV19 with TRBJ2-6; D unresolved. This CDR3 has 15 amino acids. Germline V gene data show CDR1 as LNHDA and CDR2 as SQIVND (reference sequence). V shed 3 bases and J shed 0 bases, with 6 bases lying between them. The CDR3 reads CASSIVRSGANVLTF. The DNA of the CDR3 is TGTGCCAGTAGTATCGTCCGCTCTGGGGCCAACGTCCTGACTTTC. The variable domain in full, completed from reference TRBV19 and TRBJ2-6, reads DGGITQSPKYLFRKEGQNVTLSCEQNLNHDAMYWYRQDPGQGLRLIYYSQIVNDFQKGDIAEGYSVSREKKESFPLTVTSAQKNPTAFYLCASSIVRSGANVLTFGAGSRLTVL.

The rearrangement links TRBV5-1 to TRBJ2-1; 7 bases match TRBD1. There are 15 residues in the CDR3. V gave up 4 bases and J gave up 5 bases; unmatched junction bases: 9. CDR1 and CDR2 (germline): SGHRS, YFSETQ. DNA of the CDR3: TGCGCCAGCAGCATGGGGGACAGTCGAAACAATGAGCAGTTCTTC. It codes for CASSMGDSRNNEQFF.

This clone has a single count. The J gene is TRBJ1-1, the V gene TRBV7-2; D remains unclear. The CDR3 sequence is 13 residues long. The ends were cut back, 2 bases at V and 10 bases at J, with 14 bases in the middle. Germline V gene lookup returns CDR1 SGHTA and CDR2 FQGNSA. The CDR3 reads CASSLRYRQRAFF. DNA of the CDR3: TGTGCCAGCAGCTTACGGTATCGACAAAGAGCTTTCTTT.

The chain joins TRBV19 to TRBJ1-4; 9 nucleotides line up with TRBD1. CDR3 length: 13 residues. V was pared by 10 bases and J by 8 bases, with 8 bases of the junction left unmatched. Germline CDR1 LNHDA, CDR2 SQIVND (reference sequence). The CDR3 is CATIRTGDEKLFF. The DNA for the CDR3 is TGTGCCACCATACGGACAGGGGACGAAAAACTGTTTTTT. Full variable domain (remainder filled in from reference TRBV19 and TRBJ1-4): DGGITQSPKYLFRKEGQNVTLSCEQNLNHDAMYWYRQDPGQGLRLIYYSQIVNDFQKGDIAEGYSVSREKKESFPLTVTSAQKNPTAFYLCATIRTGDEKLFFGSGTQLSVL.

The chain uses TRBV7-6 and TRBJ2-1, with D maybe TRBD2 (6 bases). The CDR3 has 14 residues. The germline gives CDR1 SGHVS, CDR2 FNYEAQ. Trimming removed 0 bases from V and 6 bases from J, with 9 bases in between. CDR3 sequence (DNA): TGTGCCAGCAGCTTAGCTACTAGCAGCAATGAGCAGTTCTTC. The encoded protein is CASSLATSSNEQFF.

This rearrangement joins TRBV2 to TRBJ1-5; unclear D gene. The CDR3 is 13 amino acids. Trimming left V 3 bases short and J 9 bases short, with 12 bases between. Germline CDR1 is SNHLY and CDR2 is FYNNEI. The CDR3 nucleotides are TGTGCCAGCAGTGACGCCCCCTCGACGCCCCAGCATTTT. It specifies CASSDAPSTPQHF.

The V call is TRBV13, the J call TRBJ2-7; D could derive from TRBD1 or TRBD2 (7 bases each). Germline CDR1 and CDR2: PRHDT and FYEKMQ (reference sequence). The V and J ends lost 3 bases and 2 bases respectively, with 14 bases between them. The CDR3 has 15 amino acids. The CDR3, as DNA: TGTGCCAGCAGCTTGCGGGACAGCGGGGCCTACGAGCAGTACTTC. This sequence encodes CASSLRDSGAYEQYF. Full variable domain (remainder filled in from reference TRBV13 and TRBJ2-7): AAGVIQSPRHLIKEKRETATLKCYPIPRHDTVYWYQQGPGQDPQFLISFYEKMQSDKGSIPDRFSAQQFSDYHSELNMSSLELGDSALYFCASSLRDSGAYEQYFGPGTRLTVT.

V is TRBV3-1 (or the pseudogene TRBV3-2) and J is TRBJ2-5, with 9 bases that match TRBD2. V lost 3 bases and J lost 5; bases outside the gene matches: 7. There are 15 residues in the CDR3. The V gene's germline CDR1 is LGHDT and CDR2 YNNKEL (reference sequence). CDR3 nucleotide sequence: TGTGCCAGCAGCCAGGATGCGGGAGGGCCGGAGACCCAGTACTTC. Amino acid sequence: CASSQDAGGPETQYF.

This chain uses TRBV18 with TRBJ2-5; D call uncertain. This CDR3 spans 15 amino acids. V was cut by 1 base and J by 8 bases, with 17 bases left in between. The germline V gene encodes CDR1 KGHSH and CDR2 LQKENI. In DNA form, the CDR3 reads TGTGCCAGCTCACCACAAGAGCAGCCTTTTGGAACCCAGTACTTC. It codes for CASSPQEQPFGTQYF.

The rearrangement joins TRBV4-3 to TRBJ2-7; the D gene is possibly TRBD2 (6 bases). V was cut by 0 bases and J by 5 bases, with 14 bases left in between. The CDR3 covers 15 residues. Germline CDR1 is LGHNA and CDR2 is YSLEER. The CDR3 DNA is TGCGCCAGCAGCCAAGAATGGAGGGGTACGAACGAGCAGTACTTC. Protein product: CASSQEWRGTNEQYF.

This sequence joins TRBV3-1 (or the pseudogene TRBV3-2) and TRBJ2-3; 7 bases line up with TRBD2. Trimming at V came to 3 bases and at J to 1 base, leaving 7 bases not matched to a gene. CDR3 length equals 16 residues. Germline-derived CDR1 and CDR2 are LGHDT and YNNKEL (reference sequence). The CDR3 nucleotides are TGTGCCAGCAGCCAGGCCGGACTAGGTCGCACAGATACGCAGTATTTT. Encoded protein: CASSQAGLGRTDTQYF.

The rearrangement joins TRBV12-5 to TRBJ1-2; TRBD1 is a possible D gene (6 bases). This CDR3 has 15 amino acids. V lost 2 bases to trimming and J lost 4 bases, with 14 bases between them. Germline CDR1 is LGHNT and CDR2 is FRNRAP. The CDR3 nucleotides are TGTGCTAGTGGTTTGTCACCGGGACACAGCTATGGCTACACCTTC. This codes for CASGLSPGHSYGYTF.